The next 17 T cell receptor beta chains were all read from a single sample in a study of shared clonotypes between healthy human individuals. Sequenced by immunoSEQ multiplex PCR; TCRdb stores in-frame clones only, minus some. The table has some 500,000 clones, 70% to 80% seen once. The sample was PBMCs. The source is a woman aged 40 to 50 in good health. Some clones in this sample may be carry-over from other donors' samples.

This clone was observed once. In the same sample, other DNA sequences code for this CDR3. The CDR3 coding sequence is TGTGCCAGCAGTGACGGGCGGGGGGGGTACGAGCAGTACTTC. It is translated as CASSDGRGGYEQYF. The chain links TRBV2 to TRBJ2-7; 9 positions match TRBD2. The germline CDR1 and CDR2 sequences are SNHLY and FYNNEI. The CDR3 has 14 amino acids. V was clipped by 3 bases and J by 4 bases; unmatched bases: 4.

CDR3 nucleotide sequence: TGTGCCAGCAGTACCCCCGGGACTAGCGGGCGGTACGAGCAGTACTTC. Translated, it gives CASSTPGTSGRYEQYF. The chain links TRBV27 to TRBJ2-7, with 12 nucleotides matching TRBD2. Trimming removed 5 bases from V and 4 bases from J; junction bases left unmatched: 9. The CDR3 is 16 amino acids. Germline CDR1 is MNHEY and CDR2 is SMNVEV (reference sequence).

The CDR3 is CASSAGRHNEQFF. The CDR3 DNA reads TGTGCCAGCAGTGCCGGTAGGCACAATGAGCAGTTCTTC. V and J are TRBV6-1 and TRBJ2-1, with unresolved D. This CDR3 has 13 amino acids. Germline lookup yields CDR1 MNHNS and CDR2 SASEGT. The ends were cut back, 4 bases at V and 5 bases at J, with 9 bases in the middle.

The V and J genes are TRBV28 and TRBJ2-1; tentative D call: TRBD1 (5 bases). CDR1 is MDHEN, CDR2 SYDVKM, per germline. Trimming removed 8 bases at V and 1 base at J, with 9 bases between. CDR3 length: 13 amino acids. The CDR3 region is CASLQDSYNEQFF. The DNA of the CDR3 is TGTGCCAGCCTACAGGATTCCTACAATGAGCAGTTCTTC.

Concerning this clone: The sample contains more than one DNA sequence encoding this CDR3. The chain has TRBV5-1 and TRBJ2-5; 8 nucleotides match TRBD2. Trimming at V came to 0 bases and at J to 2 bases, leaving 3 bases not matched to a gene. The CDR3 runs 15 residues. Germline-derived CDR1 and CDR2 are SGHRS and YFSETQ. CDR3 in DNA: TGCGCCAGCAGCTTGGCCGGGACTAGACAAGAGACCCAGTACTTC. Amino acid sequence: CASSLAGTRQETQYF.

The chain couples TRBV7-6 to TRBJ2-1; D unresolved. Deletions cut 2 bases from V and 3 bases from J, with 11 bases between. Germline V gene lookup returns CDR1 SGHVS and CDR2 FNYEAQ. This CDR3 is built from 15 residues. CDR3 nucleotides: TGTGCCAGCAGCTTATCCCATGCCTTCTACAATGAGCAGTTCTTC. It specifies CASSLSHAFYNEQFF.

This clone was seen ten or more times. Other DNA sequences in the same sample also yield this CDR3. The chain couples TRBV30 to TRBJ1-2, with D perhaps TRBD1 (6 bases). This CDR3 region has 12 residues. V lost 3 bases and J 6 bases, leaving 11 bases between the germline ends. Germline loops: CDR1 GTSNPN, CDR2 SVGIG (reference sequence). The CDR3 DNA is TGTGCCTGGAGGGGGGCAGGGGATGGCTACACCTTC. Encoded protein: CAWRGAGDGYTF.

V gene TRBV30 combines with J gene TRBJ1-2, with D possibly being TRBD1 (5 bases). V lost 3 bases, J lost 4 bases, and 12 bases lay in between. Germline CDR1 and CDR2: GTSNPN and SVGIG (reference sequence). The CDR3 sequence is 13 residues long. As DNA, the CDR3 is TGTGCCTGGAGGCCCGGACAACTCTATGGCTACACCTTC. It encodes CAWRPGQLYGYTF.

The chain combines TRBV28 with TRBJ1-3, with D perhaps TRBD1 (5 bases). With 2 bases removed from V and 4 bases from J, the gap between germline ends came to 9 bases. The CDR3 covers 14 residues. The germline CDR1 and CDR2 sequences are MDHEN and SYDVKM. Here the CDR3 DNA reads TGTGCCAGCAGTTTAAGTGGGGACGGAAACACCATATATTTT. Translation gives CASSLSGDGNTIYF.

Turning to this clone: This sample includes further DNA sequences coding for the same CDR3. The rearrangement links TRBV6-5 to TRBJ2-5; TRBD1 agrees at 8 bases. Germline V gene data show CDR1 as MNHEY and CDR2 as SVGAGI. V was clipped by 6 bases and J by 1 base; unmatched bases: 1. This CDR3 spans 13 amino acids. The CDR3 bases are TGTGCCAGCAGCAGGGGGCCCCAAGAGACCCAGTACTTC. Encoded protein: CASSRGPQETQYF.

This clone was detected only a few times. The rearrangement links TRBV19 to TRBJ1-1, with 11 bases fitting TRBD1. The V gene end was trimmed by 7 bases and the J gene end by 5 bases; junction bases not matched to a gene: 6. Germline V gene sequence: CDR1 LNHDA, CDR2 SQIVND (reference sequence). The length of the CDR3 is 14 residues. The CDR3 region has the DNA TGTGCCAGTACCCCAGGGACAGGGGGGACTGAAGCTTTCTTT. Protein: CASTPGTGGTEAFF.

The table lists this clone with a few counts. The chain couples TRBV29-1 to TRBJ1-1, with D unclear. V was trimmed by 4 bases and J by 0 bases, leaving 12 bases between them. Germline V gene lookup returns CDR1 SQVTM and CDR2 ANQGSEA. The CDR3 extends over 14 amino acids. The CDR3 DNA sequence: TGCAGCGTTGTTCGAGGAAACATGAACACTGAAGCTTTCTTT. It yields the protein CSVVRGNMNTEAFF.

The CDR3 protein is CATSSQPGQQETQYF. The CDR3 DNA is TGTGCCACCAGCTCCCAGCCGGGACAGCAAGAGACCCAGTACTTC. V and J are TRBV15 and TRBJ2-5; the match to TRBD1 covers 7 bases. Germline V gene sequence: CDR1 LNHNV, CDR2 YYDKDF (reference sequence). J gave up 2 bases and V 5 bases, and 8 bases lay outside the gene matches. The CDR3 is made up of 15 amino acids.

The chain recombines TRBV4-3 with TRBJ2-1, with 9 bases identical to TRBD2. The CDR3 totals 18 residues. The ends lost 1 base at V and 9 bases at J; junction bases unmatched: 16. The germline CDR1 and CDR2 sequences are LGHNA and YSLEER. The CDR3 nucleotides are TGCGCCAGCAGCCAAGGCGGGAGAAACCTAGCGGGAAGATTTGAGCAGTTCTTC. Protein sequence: CASSQGGRNLAGRFEQFF.

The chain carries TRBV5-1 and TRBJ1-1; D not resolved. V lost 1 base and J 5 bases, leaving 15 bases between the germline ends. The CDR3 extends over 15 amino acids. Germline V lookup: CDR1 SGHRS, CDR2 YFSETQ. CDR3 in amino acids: CASSLQPGSGTEAFF. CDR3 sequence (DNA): TGCGCCAGCAGCTTGCAACCGGGGTCGGGGACTGAAGCTTTCTTT.

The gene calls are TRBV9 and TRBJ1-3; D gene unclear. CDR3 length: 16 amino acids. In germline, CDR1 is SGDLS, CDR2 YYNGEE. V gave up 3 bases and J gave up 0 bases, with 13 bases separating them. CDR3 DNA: TGTGCCAGCAGCGGCGGACTAGGCTTCTCTGGAAACACCATATATTTT. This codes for CASSGGLGFSGNTIYF.

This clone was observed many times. The CDR3 bases are TGTGCCAGCAGCCACACCGGGACAGGGGCTAGCGGGCCCTACAATGAGCAGTTCTTC. It yields the protein CASSHTGTGASGPYNEQFF. V and J are TRBV7-2 and TRBJ2-1; TRBD1 aligns across 10 bases. This CDR3 is 19 amino acids long. Germline values: CDR1 SGHTA, CDR2 FQGNSA. V was pared by 5 bases and J by 2 bases, with 15 bases of the junction left unmatched.